Each of the 25 T cell receptor beta chains below was sequenced from the same sample in a study of T cell responses to AZD1222 COVID-19 vaccine. Here immunoSEQ multiplex PCR was the method, and the copy in TCRdb shows in-frame clones only, minus some. The repertoire consists of roughly 150,000 clones, with about nine tenths occurring once and the leading ten covering around 1.9%. The sequencing used peripheral blood, collected on day 0 of AZD1222 vaccination. The receptors derive from an adult in good health.

The gene calls are TRBV27 and TRBJ2-7, with 9 bases fitting TRBD2. The CDR3 spans 14 residues. Germline CDR1 MNHEY, CDR2 SMNVEV (reference sequence). The J segment lost 6 bases and the V segment lost 3 bases, leaving 6 bases of the junction unmatched. The CDR3: CASSLRSGRFEQYF. CDR3 bases: TGTGCCAGCAGTTTGAGAAGCGGGAGGTTCGAGCAGTACTTC.

The V call is TRBV28, the J call TRBJ1-6; 9 bases align to TRBD1. CDR1 is MDHEN and CDR2 is SYDVKM in the germline V gene. The CDR3 is made up of 17 amino acids. The V segment lost 3 bases and the J segment 6 bases; nucleotides outside the gene matches: 9. The CDR3, as DNA: TGTGCCAGCAGTTTGTTCGGACAGGGGAGGCTTAATTCACCCCTCCACTTT. Its translation: CASSLFGQGRLNSPLHF.

The V call is TRBV29-1, the J call TRBJ2-5; 9 bases agree with TRBD1. Germline V gene lookup returns CDR1 SQVTM and CDR2 ANQGSEA. The CDR3 runs to 12 residues. With V trimmed by 5 bases and J by 5 bases, 3 bases remained unmatched. The CDR3 here is CSVTGQGETQYF. The CDR3 region has the DNA TGCAGCGTTACTGGACAGGGGGAGACCCAGTACTTC.

V is TRBV7-3 and J is TRBJ2-1; 13 bases match TRBD2. The V gene end was trimmed by 8 bases and the J gene end by 6 bases; junction bases not matched to a gene: 4. This CDR3 contains 14 residues. Germline-derived CDR1 and CDR2 are SGHTA and FQGTGA. This CDR3 reads CASARTSGSNEQFF. In DNA form, the CDR3 reads TGTGCCAGCGCCCGGACTAGCGGGAGCAATGAGCAGTTCTTC.

This chain links TRBV7-2 with TRBJ1-2, with D hard to call. The germline V and J ends were trimmed by 5 bases and 0 bases, with 10 bases remaining between them. Looked up from germline, CDR1 is SGHTA and CDR2 is FQGNSA. CDR3 size: 14 residues. CDR3 protein: CASSLGSANYGYTF. In DNA form, the CDR3 reads TGTGCCAGCAGCCTAGGGTCGGCTAACTATGGCTACACCTTC.

The chain recombines TRBV10-3 with TRBJ2-7; no firm D call. CDR3 length: 13 amino acids. The germline gives CDR1 ENHRY, CDR2 SYGVKD. V shed 4 bases and J shed 3 bases, with 10 bases lying between them. The CDR3, as DNA: TGTGCCATCAGTGGTCTATCCCTCTACGAGCAGTACTTC. Translation: CAISGLSLYEQYF.

The chain has TRBV10-3 and TRBJ2-2; D is unclear. Trimming left V 6 bases short and J 5 bases short, with 7 bases between. Germline V gives CDR1 ENHRY, CDR2 SYGVKD. CDR3 length equals 12 residues. In nucleotides, the CDR3 is TGTGCCATCAGCGTAGGTACCGGGGAGCTGTTTTTT. Residues: CAISVGTGELFF.

The gene calls are TRBV10-3 and TRBJ2-1, with TRBD2 matching 7 bases. Looked up from germline, CDR1 is ENHRY and CDR2 is SYGVKD. V dropped 2 bases and J dropped 4; count of bases not matched to a gene: 2. The CDR3 consists of 14 residues. This chain's CDR3 is CAISEASGYNEQFF. CDR3 bases: TGTGCCATCAGTGAGGCTAGCGGATACAATGAGCAGTTCTTC.

V is TRBV24-1 and J is TRBJ2-3; 11 bases map to TRBD2. The ends lost 5 bases at V and 5 bases at J; junction bases unmatched: 5. The CDR3 loop spans 15 amino acids. Germline loops: CDR1 KGHDR, CDR2 SFDVKD. DNA for the CDR3: TGTGCCACCAGTGTAGCGGGAGGGCGCGAAGATACGCAGTATTTT. Its protein product is CATSVAGGREDTQYF.

The V call is TRBV29-1, the J call TRBJ2-1; 9 bases agree with TRBD2. This CDR3 comprises 15 residues. Losses at the gene ends were 1 base for V and 7 bases for J; bases not matched to a gene: 8. CDR1 is SQVTM and CDR2 is ANQGSEA in the germline V gene. Here the CDR3 DNA reads TGCAGCGTTGAAGGGGCTAGCGGGAAAATAAATGAGCAGTTCTTC. Encoded protein: CSVEGASGKINEQFF.

The chain employs TRBV7-3 and TRBJ2-2; 13 nucleotides align to TRBD2. CDR3 size: 18 residues. The V gene's germline CDR1 is SGHTA and CDR2 FQGTGA. The junction had 8 bases not matched to a gene; V was cut back by 2 bases and J by 5 bases. The CDR3 protein is CASSLVTSGRAPTGELFF. The CDR3, as DNA: TGTGCCAGCAGCTTAGTTACTAGCGGGAGGGCCCCTACCGGGGAGCTGTTTTTT.

This clone has only one observation. This chain connects TRBV7-9 to TRBJ1-1; possibly TRBD1 for D (5 bases). The CDR3 covers 15 residues. V gave up 2 bases and J gave up 1 base, with 11 bases separating them. The germline V gene encodes CDR1 SEHNR and CDR2 FQNEAQ (reference sequence). This CDR3 reads CASSLLAGWNTEAFF. The CDR3 DNA reads TGTGCCAGCAGCTTACTGGCAGGGTGGAACACTGAAGCTTTCTTT.

The genes are TRBV5-6 and TRBJ1-1; possibly TRBD1 for D (5 bases). This CDR3 region has 14 residues. In germline, CDR1 is SGHDT, CDR2 YYEEEE. V gave up 1 base and J gave up 6 bases, with 13 bases separating them. The CDR3: CASSLRPGRPEAFF. The CDR3 DNA is TGTGCCAGCAGCTTGCGACCAGGGAGACCTGAAGCTTTCTTT.

The rearrangement uses TRBV18 and TRBJ2-5; TRBD2 matches 16 bases. V dropped 3 bases and J dropped 2; count of bases not matched to a gene: 6. CDR3 length: 18 amino acids. CDR1 is KGHSH, CDR2 LQKENI, per germline. In DNA, the CDR3 is TGTGCCAGCTCACCGCCGGGACTAGCGGGAGGGCTTCAAGAGACCCAGTACTTC. Protein product: CASSPPGLAGGLQETQYF. Based on the CDR3 plus reference TRBV18 and TRBJ2-5, the full variable domain is NAGVMQNPRHLVRRRGQEARLRCSPMKGHSHVYWYRQLPEEGLKFMVYLQKENIIDESGMPKERFSAEFPKEGPSILRIQQVVRGDSAAYFCASSPPGLAGGLQETQYFGPGTRLLVL.

The rearrangement links TRBV5-1 to TRBJ2-1; 8 positions match TRBD2. The CDR3 has 15 amino acids. Germline V gives CDR1 SGHRS, CDR2 YFSETQ. Trimming took 2 bases from V and 8 from J; bases not matched to a gene: 9. The CDR3 region is CASSLLAVTSDEQFF. CDR3 nucleotide sequence: TGCGCCAGCAGCTTATTAGCGGTGACTAGCGATGAGCAGTTCTTC.

Worth noting for this clone: Sequence at one end of the junction differs from germline and may be a read error. The chain carries TRBV20-1 and TRBJ2-7; no reliable D call. Germline-derived CDR1 and CDR2 are DFQATT and SNEGSKA (reference sequence). There are 11 residues in the CDR3. The CDR3 region has the DNA TGCAGTGTTAGATATGGGGACGAGCAGTACTTC. It yields the protein CSVRYGDEQYF.

In DNA form, the CDR3 reads TGTGCCAGCAGATACAGGGATACGCAGTATTTT. Protein sequence: CASRYRDTQYF. This rearrangement joins TRBV7-6 to TRBJ2-3; D is possibly TRBD1 (5 bases). Looked up from germline, CDR1 is SGHVS and CDR2 is FNYEAQ. The V gene lost 6 bases and the J gene lost 6 bases, with 7 bases spanning the gap. The CDR3 runs to 11 residues.

J is TRBJ2-1 and V is TRBV27, with 10 positions matching TRBD2. The ends lost 0 bases at V and 5 bases at J; junction bases unmatched: 7. The CDR3 consists of 17 residues. Germline V gene lookup returns CDR1 MNHEY and CDR2 SMNVEV (reference sequence). Here the CDR3 reads CASSLSLLAGVDNEQFF. CDR3 nucleotides: TGTGCCAGCAGTTTATCGCTCCTAGCGGGAGTTGACAATGAGCAGTTCTTC.

This clone was recorded only once. V and J are TRBV23-1 and TRBJ1-5, with D possibly TRBD1 on 6 matching bases. TRBV23-1 carries the ORF label, with uncertain function. The CDR3 length is 14 residues. Trimming cost V 7 bases and J 7 bases, with 17 bases left between them. DNA for the CDR3: TGCGCCAGCATACGAACAGGGCTCGGCCAGCCCCAGCATTTT. Its protein is CASIRTGLGQPQHF.

The chain carries TRBV12-3 or TRBV12-4 and TRBJ2-1; D is unclear. The CDR3 totals 10 residues. V gave up 3 bases and J gave up 9 bases, with 3 bases separating them. CDR3 region: CASSFGEQFF. DNA for the CDR3: TGTGCCAGCAGTTTCGGTGAGCAGTTCTTC.

This clone was detected only a few times. CDR3 in DNA: TGTGCCAGCAGTTGGGACAGCTCCTACAATGAGCAGTTCTTC. Residues: CASSWDSSYNEQFF. The chain uses TRBV6-2 or TRBV6-3 and TRBJ2-1; 7 positions agree with TRBD1. Germline values: CDR1 MNHEY, CDR2 SVGEGT. After removal of 4 bases from V and 0 bases from J, the junction contained 0 bases not matched to a gene. The CDR3 is made up of 14 amino acids.

V gene TRBV29-1 combines with J gene TRBJ2-3; 7 nucleotides line up with TRBD2. The germline V gene encodes CDR1 SQVTM and CDR2 ANQGSEA. J lost 4 bases, V lost 6 bases, and 16 bases had no gene match. The CDR3 loop spans 16 amino acids. CDR3 bases: TGCAGCGTCGCTGCCCGAGGGCGGGAGAGGGCAGATACGCAGTATTTT. This gives the protein CSVAARGRERADTQYF.

V is TRBV5-1 and J is TRBJ2-1; tentatively, D is TRBD2 (5 bases). This CDR3 comprises 14 residues. Germline lookup yields CDR1 SGHRS and CDR2 YFSETQ. V lost 2 bases, J lost 3 bases, and 9 bases lay in between. This chain's CDR3 is CASSLSGGYNEQFF. CDR3 in DNA: TGCGCCAGCAGCTTAAGCGGCGGCTACAATGAGCAGTTCTTC.

The chain couples TRBV5-1 to TRBJ1-4; 7 nucleotides line up with TRBD1. This CDR3 contains 13 residues. Per germline, CDR1 SGHRS and CDR2 YFSETQ. Germline trimming cut 4 bases from V and 8 bases from J; bases unmatched to any gene: 5. The CDR3 region is CASSKGDSEKLFF. In nucleotides, the CDR3 is TGCGCCAGCAGCAAGGGGGACAGCGAAAAACTGTTTTTT.

V is TRBV2 and J is TRBJ2-2; D is unresolved. V gave up 0 bases and J gave up 5 bases, with 4 bases separating them. The V gene's germline CDR1 is SNHLY and CDR2 FYNNEI. The CDR3 covers 13 residues. As DNA, the CDR3 is TGTGCCAGCAGTGAAGCTGATACCGGGGAGCTGTTTTTT. Amino acid sequence: CASSEADTGELFF. Together with reference TRBV2 and TRBJ2-2, the CDR3 gives the full variable domain: EPEVTQTPSHQVTQMGQEVILRCVPISNHLYFYWYRQILGQKVEFLVSFYNNEISEKSEIFDDQFSVERPDGSNFTLKIRSTKLEDSAMYFCASSEADTGELFFGEGSRLTVL.